These 18 T cell receptor beta chains were sequenced from one sample in a study of cytomegalovirus exposure and HLA in healthy donors. This PCR relied on a set of 60 Vbeta primers and 13 Jbeta primers. Clones were read by immunoSEQ multiplex PCR, and TCRdb kept only the in-frame ones, dropping some. The sample contains about 140,000 clones, over 70% of which appear only once. The sample comprised PBMCs. The source of these receptors is a man aged 40-55 years in good health and CMV-seronegative.

A single count supports this clone. J is TRBJ1-3 and V is TRBV7-2, with TRBD1 matching over 9 bases. This CDR3 has 15 residues. Germline values: CDR1 SGHTA, CDR2 FQGNSA. The V and J ends lost 5 bases and 2 bases, in that order; junction bases with no gene match: 4. CDR3 coding DNA: TGTGCCAGCAGCCAAGGGACAGGGACTGGAAACACCATATATTTT. Translating it yields CASSQGTGTGNTIYF.

CDR3 DNA sequence: TGTGCCTGGTCCTTCGGACAGGCAAATCAGCCCCAGCATTTT. This translates into CAWSFGQANQPQHF. The chain is built from TRBV30 and TRBJ1-5; 7 bases are shared with TRBD1. The CDR3 is 14 residues long. The V gene end was trimmed by 5 bases and the J gene end by 4 bases; junction bases not matched to a gene: 8. Germline CDR1 and CDR2: GTSNPN and SVGIG (reference sequence).

The chain employs TRBV6-4 and TRBJ1-4, with 7 bases that match TRBD1. CDR3 size: 15 residues. CDR1 and CDR2 from the germline V gene are MRHNA and SNTAGT. J gave up 7 bases and V 3 bases, and 8 bases lay outside the gene matches. The CDR3 loop reads CASSETGVRSEKLFF. The CDR3 DNA sequence: TGTGCCAGCAGTGAAACAGGGGTTCGTAGTGAAAAACTGTTTTTT.

The chain has TRBV9 and TRBJ2-7; 9 bases are a match to TRBD1. Germline CDR1 is SGDLS and CDR2 is YYNGEE. Losses at the gene ends were 0 bases for V and 3 bases for J; bases not matched to a gene: 4. The CDR3 is 15 residues long. CDR3 DNA: TGTGCCAGCAGCGTAGGGGGGACAGGGAGCTACGAGCAGTACTTC. Its translation: CASSVGGTGSYEQYF.

The J gene is TRBJ2-5, the V gene TRBV7-9; possible D gene TRBD2, 5 bases. V shed 5 bases and J shed 3 bases, with 13 bases lying between them. Germline loops: CDR1 SEHNR, CDR2 FQNEAQ (reference sequence). This CDR3 has 14 residues. In DNA form, the CDR3 reads TGTGCCAGCAGCCCGCGGGCTGACAAAGAGACCCAGTACTTC. It yields the protein CASSPRADKETQYF. The whole variable domain, remainder taken from reference TRBV7-9 and TRBJ2-5, is DTGVSQNPRHKITKRGQNVTFRCDPISEHNRLYWYRQTLGQGPEFLTYFQNEAQLEKSRLLSDRFSAERPKGSFSTLEIQRTEQGDSAMYLCASSPRADKETQYFGPGTRLLVL.

The V gene is TRBV18, the J gene TRBJ2-1, with a tentative D call TRBD1 (6 bases). The germline gives CDR1 KGHSH, CDR2 LQKENI. The CDR3 sequence is 16 residues long. Trimming pared 4 bases from V and 7 bases from J, leaving 20 bases between. In DNA form, the CDR3 reads TGTGCCAGCTCACAAGACGGACAGATAGTTACGAATGAGCAGTTCTTC. This translates into CASSQDGQIVTNEQFF.

The V call is TRBV5-4, the J call TRBJ2-7; D call uncertain. Germline assignment: CDR1 SGHNT and CDR2 YYREEE (reference sequence). The CDR3 extends over 13 amino acids. V lost 4 bases and J lost 5, with 13 bases in between. CDR3 amino acids: CASSRDRSDEQYF. As DNA, the CDR3 is TGTGCCAGCAGCAGAGACCGGAGCGACGAGCAGTACTTC.

V gene TRBV6-1 combines with J gene TRBJ1-5, with D possibly matching TRBD1 (5 bases). Germline CDR1 is MNHNS and CDR2 is SASEGT. The V end lost 4 bases, the J end lost 0 bases, and 13 bases lay between the germline ends. There are 16 residues in the CDR3. The chain's CDR3 is CASSGREGLSNQPQHF. CDR3 sequence (DNA): TGTGCCAGCAGTGGCAGGGAAGGTCTTAGCAATCAGCCCCAGCATTTT.

J is TRBJ2-7 and V is TRBV5-4, with TRBD1 matching 9 bases. V lost 3 bases, J lost 3 bases, and 7 bases stayed unmatched. CDR1 is SGHNT and CDR2 is YYREEE in the germline V gene (reference sequence). The CDR3 is 15 amino acids. CDR3 loop: CASSSQTGGYYEQYF. CDR3 nucleotide sequence: TGTGCCAGCAGCTCTCAGACAGGGGGGTACTACGAGCAGTACTTC. Full variable domain (missing parts from reference TRBV5-4 and TRBJ2-7): ETGVTQSPTHLIKTRGQQVTLRCSSQSGHNTVSWYQQALGQGPQFIFQYYREEENGRGNFPPRFSGLQFPNYSSELNVNALELDDSALYLCASSSQTGGYYEQYFGPGTRLTVT.

This chain links TRBV12-5 with TRBJ1-1, with D uncertain. CDR3 length equals 14 residues. Per the germline V gene, CDR1 is LGHNT and CDR2 is FRNRAP. V was trimmed by 6 bases and J by 2 bases, leaving 13 bases between them. This CDR3 reads CASGPNTENTEAFF. In DNA form, the CDR3 reads TGTGCTAGTGGGCCTAATACAGAAAACACTGAAGCTTTCTTT. Drawing the rest from reference TRBV12-5 and TRBJ1-1, the complete variable domain is DARVTQTPRHKVTEMGQEVTMRCQPILGHNTVFWYRQTMMQGLELLAYFRNRAPLDDSGMPKDRFSAEMPDATLATLKIQPSEPRDSAVYFCASGPNTENTEAFFGQGTRLTVV.

V and J are TRBV5-1 and TRBJ1-2, with D possibly matching TRBD1 (5 bases). This CDR3 has 14 residues. CDR1 and CDR2 (germline): SGHRS, YFSETQ. The V end lost 4 bases, the J end lost 2 bases, and 12 bases lay between the germline ends. The CDR3 coding sequence is TGCGCCAGCAGCATTCAGGGCGCGAACTATGGCTACACCTTC. This encodes CASSIQGANYGYTF.

The V gene is TRBV18, the J gene TRBJ1-1; tentatively, D is TRBD1 (6 bases). V lost 6 bases and J 5 bases, leaving 22 bases between the germline ends. Germline V CDR1 and CDR2: KGHSH, LQKENI. This CDR3 region has 16 residues. CDR3 sequence reads: CASSPPELRQGTEAFF. CDR3 DNA sequence: TGTGCCAGCTCGCCCCCGGAGCTCCGGCAGGGGACTGAAGCTTTCTTT.

The chain recombines TRBV2 with TRBJ1-6; 10 bases match TRBD1. Losses at the gene ends were 0 bases for V and 8 bases for J; bases not matched to a gene: 4. CDR1 is SNHLY and CDR2 is FYNNEI in the germline V gene. The CDR3 is 16 amino acids. The CDR3 DNA follows: TGTGCCAGCAGTGAAGCCTCGGGACAGGGGTATTCACCCCTCCACTTT. Protein sequence: CASSEASGQGYSPLHF.

The chain couples TRBV19 to TRBJ2-1, with a possible D match to TRBD1 (5 bases). Germline V gene lookup returns CDR1 LNHDA and CDR2 SQIVND (reference sequence). V was trimmed by 3 bases and J by 8 bases, leaving 14 bases between them. The CDR3 contains 14 residues. The CDR3 nucleotides are TGTGCCAGTAGTATCAGGCAGGGTGAGCATGAGCAGTTCTTC. Its translation is CASSIRQGEHEQFF. Full variable domain (missing parts from reference TRBV19 and TRBJ2-1): DGGITQSPKYLFRKEGQNVTLSCEQNLNHDAMYWYRQDPGQGLRLIYYSQIVNDFQKGDIAEGYSVSREKKESFPLTVTSAQKNPTAFYLCASSIRQGEHEQFFGPGTRLTVL.

The genes are TRBV7-6 and TRBJ2-1; 10 nucleotides agree with TRBD2. This CDR3 is built from 18 residues. The junction had 10 bases not matched to a gene; V was cut back by 5 bases and J by 0 bases. Germline assignment: CDR1 SGHVS and CDR2 FNYEAQ. This CDR3 reads CASSLRSSGGFSYNEQFF. CDR3 sequence (DNA): TGTGCCAGCAGCCTGAGATCTAGCGGGGGTTTCTCCTACAATGAGCAGTTCTTC.

The sample holds a few counts of this clone. This sequence joins TRBV28 and TRBJ2-2, with 8 bases matching TRBD1. The CDR3 has 14 residues. V lost 8 bases and J lost 7; bases outside the gene matches: 9. Looked up from germline, CDR1 is MDHEN and CDR2 is SYDVKM. In DNA, the CDR3 is TGTGCCAGCGGAGGACAGGGTCAAAACGGGGAGCTGTTTTTT. Its translation is CASGGQGQNGELFF.

This clone has just a few counts. This sequence joins TRBV18 and TRBJ2-1; weak D call: TRBD2 (6 bases). The CDR3 is 14 residues long. The V gene lost 3 bases and the J gene lost 4 bases, with 10 bases spanning the gap. Germline V gene data show CDR1 as KGHSH and CDR2 as LQKENI. The CDR3 coding sequence is TGTGCCAGCTCACCTAGCGGCGCGTACAATGAGCAGTTCTTC. The encoded protein is CASSPSGAYNEQFF. Combining the CDR3 with reference TRBV18 and TRBJ2-1 gives the whole variable domain NAGVMQNPRHLVRRRGQEARLRCSPMKGHSHVYWYRQLPEEGLKFMVYLQKENIIDESGMPKERFSAEFPKEGPSILRIQQVVRGDSAAYFCASSPSGAYNEQFFGPGTRLTVL.

The chain recombines TRBV27 with TRBJ2-1; 14 bases are shared with TRBD2. Germline values: CDR1 MNHEY, CDR2 SMNVEV (reference sequence). V lost 6 bases and J lost 5; bases outside the gene matches: 3. There are 15 residues in the CDR3. DNA of the CDR3: TGTGCCAGCAGCGGACTAGCGGGGGGCCACAATGAGCAGTTCTTC. Its protein product is CASSGLAGGHNEQFF.